The present entry profiles one T cell receptor beta chain with its context. Its specificity is unknown. Exclusion criteria comprised uncontrolled infection, other autoimmune disease, pregnancy or lactation. PBMCs stemmed from more than 7.5 ml fresh peripheral blood. Per the germline V gene, CDR1 is ENHRY and CDR2 is SYGVKD. The CDR3 covers 15 residues. The V gene lost 7 bases and the J gene lost 6 bases, with 19 bases spanning the gap. This sample was taken from a study of T cells in Graves' hyperthyroidism and ophthalmopathy. At the level of the study: At the time of initial diagnosis and before any treatment, peripheral blood was collected.

Amplified TCR beta CDR3 regions derived from RNA transcripts. The HTBI primer set drove a first-round RT-PCR of the TCR CDR3. TCRdb re-called the multiplex PCR reads with MiXCR, one entry per CDR3 protein. The data contain roughly 400,000 distinct CDR3 sequences, over 12% of them singletons. Study results and limitations: Classification by a 13 V-J model distinguished ophthalmopathy from stable hyperthyroidism.

This chain joins TRBV10-3 and TRBJ1-3, with a possible D match to TRBD1 (5 bases). This clonotype originated in a man between 50 and 59 years old with Graves' ophthalmopathy. Sequenced input: blood. The CDR3 sequence is CAITPGSSLENTIYF. CDR3 bases: TGTGCCATCACGCCAGGGAGTTCGTTGGAAAACACCATATATTTT.